This TCR beta chain was identified during a study of T cells after yellow fever vaccination. Study summary: Fractions of low cell number were prepared using SMART-Seq v4 Ultra Low Input.

This clonotype was found a few times. The antigen is unknown. Each CDR3 protein is one row after TCRdb ran MiXCR on the 5' RACE reads. The data contain approximately 600,000 distinct CDR3 sequences, about 12% of them seen just once; the ten biggest clones take up about 15%. General observations from the study: Secondary responses were weaker yet peaked faster, day 5 versus 15. Boosting was followed by the reappearance of most primary-vaccination clones (approximately 95% CD4, about 90% CD8). Clonotypes appearing in both CD4 and CD8 compartments existed, and their share was small.

This specimen consisted of PBMCs, obtained on the day of the yellow fever booster vaccination. This clonotype was sampled from a man aged 25-45 years who received the YFV17D yellow fever vaccine.

The CDR3 reads CASSPLAGEIPLETQYF. In nucleotides, the CDR3 is TGTGCCAGCAGCCCACTAGCCGGAGAGATCCCTTTGGAGACCCAGTACTTC. This chain joins TRBV6-1 and TRBJ2-5, with TRBD2 as a possible D gene (6 bases). V lost 6 bases and J 5 bases, leaving 25 bases between the germline ends. Germline CDR1 reads MNHNS; CDR2 reads SASEGT. The CDR3 has 17 residues.